These 10 T cell receptor beta chains originate from one sample sequenced in a study of patients and donors after allogeneic stem cell transplantation. Via MiXCR, TCRdb re-called the RT-PCR reads, giving one row per CDR3 protein. The data contain 6,800 or so distinct CDR3 sequences, more than 9.5% of them singletons. The sample consisted of blood, either unsorted or a sorted T cell fraction (not recorded which). These receptor sequences come from a human donor who was either an allogeneic HSCT recipient or a stem cell or donor lymphocyte infusion donor (not recorded which). It is not recorded whose cells these are; they may come from a transplant donor.

The chain joins TRBV30 to TRBJ2-5, with no clear D. This CDR3 spans 13 amino acids. Trimming left V 1 base short and J 1 base short, with 7 bases between. CDR1 is GTSNPN, CDR2 SVGIG, per germline (reference sequence). CDR3 region: CAWSERIQETQYF. CDR3 DNA: TGTGCCTGGAGTGAACGGATCCAAGAGACCCAGTACTTC.

The chain is built from TRBV11-2 and TRBJ2-1; D is unclear. The CDR3 covers 16 residues. The V gene lost 3 bases and the J gene lost 4 bases, with 16 bases spanning the gap. Germline values: CDR1 SGHAT, CDR2 FQNNGV. The CDR3 sequence is CASSFTGIGDYNEQFF. The DNA for the CDR3 is TGTGCCAGCAGCTTTACTGGAATAGGCGATTACAATGAGCAGTTCTTC. The full variable domain, completed using reference TRBV11-2 and TRBJ2-1, is EAGVAQSPRYKIIEKRQSVAFWCNPISGHATLYWYQQILGQGPKLLIQFQNNGVVDDSQLPKDRFSAERLKGVDSTLKIQPAKLEDSAVYLCASSFTGIGDYNEQFFGPGTRLTVL.

This clonotype was picked up a small number of times. J is TRBJ1-1 and V is TRBV3-2; the table names TRBD1, a call not compared with the DNA. TRBV3-2 is termed a pseudogene. There are 15 residues in the CDR3. CDR3 in amino acids: CASSQDRDRSITAFF. DNA of the CDR3: TGTGCCAGCAGCCAAGATCGGGACCGCAGCATAACCGCTTTCTTT.

This clonotype qualifies as medium-sized (0.01 to 0.1%). This sequence joins TRBV7-2 and TRBJ1-2; D is uncertain. Trimming took off 1 base at V and 6 bases at J, with 6 bases between the two ends. CDR1 is SGHTA and CDR2 is FQGNSA in the germline V gene. CDR3 length: 12 residues. CDR3 sequence (DNA): TGTGCCAGCAGCTTAGACTCCGATGGCTACACCTTC. This gives the protein CASSLDSDGYTF.

This clonotype was seen a few times. This sequence joins TRBV20-1 and TRBJ2-5; the D is unclear. Per germline, CDR1 DFQATT and CDR2 SNEGSKA (reference sequence). V lost 5 bases and J 4 bases, leaving 20 bases between the germline ends. The CDR3 loop spans 15 amino acids. CDR3 DNA: TGCAGTGCTGACCGGGCCCCGATGTTTGGAGAGACCCAGTACTTC. The encoded protein is CSADRAPMFGETQYF.

This sequence joins TRBV7-9 and TRBJ2-7; no clear D gene. The CDR3 is made up of 12 amino acids. Germline values: CDR1 SEHNR, CDR2 FQNEAQ (reference sequence). Deletions cut 1 base from V and 6 bases from J, with 7 bases between. This chain's CDR3 is CASSLVVGEQYV. CDR3 sequence (DNA): TGTGCCAGCAGCTTAGTGGTAGGCGAGCAGTACGTC.

This clonotype was seen more than once but under ten times. V usage is TRBV6-2 or TRBV6-3 and J usage is TRBJ2-5; TRBD2 matches 7 bases. The germline V gene has CDR1 MNHEY and CDR2 SVGEGT. The V and J ends lost 8 bases and 3 bases, in that order; junction bases with no gene match: 9. The CDR3 spans 14 residues. The CDR3 coding sequence is TGTGCCAGCCGGAGGGATGGGGGGGAAGAGACCCAGTACTTC. Its protein is CASRRDGGEETQYF.

This clonotype was recorded at least ten times. The chain uses TRBV4-3 and TRBJ2-2, with D tentatively TRBD1 (6 bases). Germline V gives CDR1 LGHNA, CDR2 YSLEER. The V end was cut by 2 bases, the J end by 6 bases, with 16 bases between. The CDR3 is 16 residues long. CDR3 in amino acids: CASSQHPGHQAGELFF. The CDR3 region has the DNA TGCGCCAGCAGCCAACATCCGGGACACCAGGCCGGGGAGCTGTTTTTT.

This clonotype has a count of ten or more. This chain links TRBV7-8 with TRBJ2-2, with no clear D. This CDR3 is built from 14 residues. Germline V lookup: CDR1 SGHVS, CDR2 FQNEAQ. Trimming pared 1 base from V and 8 bases from J, leaving 11 bases between. The CDR3 protein is CASSLDPVWGELFF. CDR3 in DNA: TGTGCCAGCAGCTTAGACCCCGTTTGGGGGGAGCTGTTTTTT.

The chain employs TRBV20-1 and TRBJ2-3; 9 bases line up with TRBD2. Germline V gene sequence: CDR1 DFQATT, CDR2 SNEGSKA (reference sequence). CDR3 length: 16 amino acids. Trimming cost V 1 base and J 2 bases; bases outside gene matches: 7. The CDR3 DNA reads as TGCAGTGCTAGAGGTGGTCTAGCGGGGCACACAGATACGCAGTATTTT. Translating it yields CSARGGLAGHTDTQYF.